Included here is one T cell receptor (beta chain) sequence, with context. This sample is drawn from a study of beta chain features in type 1 diabetes. The CDR3 runs 15 residues. V lost 1 base, J lost 0 bases, and 7 bases lay in between. CDR1 is SGHVS, CDR2 FNYEAQ, per germline. What was sequenced were expressed TCRB transcripts, since all of the isolated RNA had been reverse transcribed. This table comes from immunoSEQ multiplex PCR, and its TCRdb copy is limited to in-frame clones, with some not included. The profile shows about 360,000 clones, roughly 12% of them singletons. The chain is built from TRBV7-6 and TRBJ1-3; unclear D gene. The specimen was naive CD4+ T cells from blood. This receptor was taken from a man younger than 30 in good health. CDR3 amino acids: CASSLDTFSGNTIYF. The DNA of the CDR3 is TGTGCCAGCAGCTTAGACACCTTCTCTGGAAACACCATATATTTT.